This T cell receptor beta chain was sequenced for a study of CD8+ T cells in alopecia areata. RNA extraction was followed by reverse transcription into cDNA, which acted as the sequencing template. This table comes from immunoSEQ multiplex PCR, and its TCRdb copy is limited to in-frame clones, with some not included. The sample consists of 90,000 to 100,000 clones, around two fifths of them appearing once. V lost 6 bases to trimming and J lost 2 bases; unmatched junction nucleotides: 5. The CDR3 consists of 16 residues. Germline V lookup: CDR1 SNHLY, CDR2 FYNNEI. Specimen: CD4+ T cells sorted from blood. The sequence was obtained from a human donor with alopecia areata. The chain has TRBV2 and TRBJ2-3, with TRBD2 identical over 13 bases. Here the CDR3 DNA reads TGTGCCAGCAGAGTGGGACTAGCGGGGATCACAGATACGCAGTATTTT. The encoded protein is CASRVGLAGITDTQYF.